These 14 T cell receptor beta chains originate from one sample sequenced in a study of blood T cell repertoires in COVID-19. Profiled with immunoSEQ multiplex PCR; TCRdb holds only in-frame clones, not every one. This sample has 130,000 to 150,000 clones, with more than 75% found just once. Sequenced sample: peripheral blood. Receptors originate from a man between 60 and 70 years old with acute or convalescent COVID-19.

Only one count was recorded for this clone. The sample holds other DNA sequences that translate to the same CDR3. The rearrangement links TRBV18 to TRBJ2-2, with 7 bases that match TRBD1. There are 14 residues in the CDR3. V shed 4 bases, J shed 2 bases, and the junction held 1 base outside the gene matches. Looked up from germline, CDR1 is KGHSH and CDR2 is LQKENI. As DNA, the CDR3 is TGTGCCAGCTCACGGGACAGCAACACCGGGGAGCTGTTTTTT. Its translation: CASSRDSNTGELFF.

The table lists this clone with a count of one. V gene TRBV28 combines with J gene TRBJ1-1; 9 bases fit TRBD1. Germline V gene lookup returns CDR1 MDHEN and CDR2 SYDVKM. CDR3 length: 14 residues. Trimming took 6 bases from V and 11 from J; bases not matched to a gene: 13. The CDR3 DNA reads TGTGCCAGCAGCAATACAGGGGGCGTGGGTTCCGCTTTCTTT. Amino acids: CASSNTGGVGSAFF.

The chain employs TRBV19 and TRBJ2-7, with D maybe TRBD2 (6 bases). Germline values: CDR1 LNHDA, CDR2 SQIVND (reference sequence). The CDR3 runs to 14 residues. V was clipped by 4 bases and J by 4 bases, with 14 bases between them. The DNA for the CDR3 is TGTGCCAGTAGTACCCAGGTCGGGGGATACGAGCAGTACTTC. This sequence encodes CASSTQVGGYEQYF. Variable domain in full (rest from reference TRBV19 and TRBJ2-7): DGGITQSPKYLFRKEGQNVTLSCEQNLNHDAMYWYRQDPGQGLRLIYYSQIVNDFQKGDIAEGYSVSREKKESFPLTVTSAQKNPTAFYLCASSTQVGGYEQYFGPGTRLTVT.

The chain is built from TRBV28 and TRBJ2-7; 10 bases match TRBD2. The trim removed 8 bases at V and 1 base at J, leaving 8 bases unmatched. The germline V gene encodes CDR1 MDHEN and CDR2 SYDVKM. The CDR3 extends over 15 amino acids. The CDR3, as DNA: TGTGCCAGCGCTCTCATAGCGGGAGGTTCCTACGAGCAGTACTTC. It encodes CASALIAGGSYEQYF.

The chain has TRBV7-6 and TRBJ2-3; 12 positions agree with TRBD2. Germline V lookup: CDR1 SGHVS, CDR2 FNYEAQ. V lost 2 bases, J lost 1 base, and 4 bases stayed unmatched. The CDR3 runs 17 residues. CDR3 residues: CASSLWASGRGTDTQYF. CDR3 DNA sequence: TGTGCCAGCAGCTTATGGGCTAGCGGGAGGGGCACAGATACGCAGTATTTT.

V and J are TRBV6-4 and TRBJ2-7; D might be TRBD2 (6 bases). Deletions cut 4 bases from V and 5 bases from J, with 12 bases between. The CDR3 is made up of 13 amino acids. Germline V gene data show CDR1 as MRHNA and CDR2 as SNTAGT. CDR3 bases: TGTGCCAGCAGTGTTGGGAGCGGGCACGAGCAGTACTTC. Protein product: CASSVGSGHEQYF.

The chain employs TRBV4-2 and TRBJ2-1; D might be TRBD1 (5 bases). The germline V gene encodes CDR1 LGHNA and CDR2 YNFKEQ. This CDR3 is 15 amino acids long. Trimming took 1 base from V and 12 from J, leaving 19 bases between them. The CDR3 protein is CASSQGETGPMWQFF. CDR3 DNA sequence: TGTGCCAGCAGCCAAGGGGAAACAGGACCCATGTGGCAGTTCTTC.

A few counts support this clone. J is TRBJ2-1 and V is TRBV3-1 (or the pseudogene TRBV3-2); tentatively, D is TRBD2 (5 bases). Trimming took off 2 bases at V and 4 bases at J, with 18 bases between the two ends. The CDR3 length is 17 residues. The germline gives CDR1 LGHDT, CDR2 YNNKEL (reference sequence). CDR3 nucleotides: TGTGCCAGCAGCCAAACCCTATCGAGGGAGCCTTACAATGAGCAGTTCTTC. Translation: CASSQTLSREPYNEQFF.

V gene TRBV5-4 combines with J gene TRBJ1-3; perhaps TRBD1 as D (6 bases). The V and J ends lost 4 bases and 1 base respectively, with 9 bases between them. Germline values: CDR1 SGHNT, CDR2 YYREEE (reference sequence). The CDR3 length is 14 residues. Here the CDR3 reads CASSPQGSGNTIYF. In nucleotides, the CDR3 is TGTGCCAGCAGCCCACAGGGATCTGGAAACACCATATATTTT.

The chain combines TRBV5-1 with TRBJ1-1; 7 bases line up with TRBD1. The CDR3 runs 14 residues. V lost 4 bases, J lost 4 bases, and 7 bases stayed unmatched. Germline assignment: CDR1 SGHRS and CDR2 YFSETQ. CDR3 nucleotide sequence: TGCGCCAGCAGCAGGGGACAGTCTAGCACTGAAGCTTTCTTT. This codes for CASSRGQSSTEAFF.

A single count supports this clone. J is TRBJ2-3 and V is TRBV5-1, with TRBD2 matching 8 bases. The V and J ends lost 3 bases and 2 bases, in that order; junction bases with no gene match: 8. CDR1 and CDR2 from the germline V gene are SGHRS and YFSETQ. The CDR3 extends over 16 amino acids. This CDR3 is CASSSISGRATDTQYF. The CDR3 DNA sequence: TGCGCCAGCAGCTCTATCAGCGGGAGAGCCACAGATACGCAGTATTTT.

The rearrangement links TRBV28 to TRBJ2-5; tentative D call: TRBD1 (5 bases). Germline V gene sequence: CDR1 MDHEN, CDR2 SYDVKM. The CDR3 runs 13 residues. Trimming took 6 bases from V and 0 from J, leaving 8 bases between them. In nucleotides, the CDR3 is TGTGCCAGCAGAGACAGTAACCAAGAGACCCAGTACTTC. Its translation: CASRDSNQETQYF.

The rearrangement links TRBV10-3 to TRBJ1-2; D is unresolved. The ends were cut back, 2 bases at V and 0 bases at J, with 13 bases in the middle. CDR3 length equals 16 residues. CDR1 is ENHRY, CDR2 SYGVKD, per germline. In DNA form, the CDR3 reads TGTGCCATCAGTGAGGCGTCATCCGTCTCTAACTATGGCTACACCTTC. This encodes CAISEASSVSNYGYTF.

This clone was recorded at least ten times. This chain links TRBV19 with TRBJ2-1; D not certain. The V gene's germline CDR1 is LNHDA and CDR2 SQIVND (reference sequence). The CDR3 runs to 16 residues. Deletions cut 1 base from V and 0 bases from J, with 10 bases between. CDR3 amino acids: CASSIALLSSYNEQFF. The CDR3 DNA reads as TGTGCCAGTAGTATAGCCCTCCTCAGCTCCTACAATGAGCAGTTCTTC.